This T cell receptor beta chain was sequenced in a study of T cell repertoires in cytomegalovirus infection. Study as a whole: CMV infection together with matching HLA type was indicated by public TCR beta signatures. Study-wide points: Dominant in the ex vivo response were TCR beta clonotypes restricted by HLA-C and specific for CMV.

TCRdb processed the reads anew with MiXCR; each CDR3 protein has one entry. The sample consists of hundreds of thousands of distinct CDR3 sequences, around 30% of them appearing once. The germline gives CDR1 SGHTA, CDR2 FQGNSA. V was pared by 3 bases and J by 2 bases, with 8 bases of the junction left unmatched. The CDR3 loop spans 17 amino acids. This clonotype was detected ten times or more. Its antigen remains unidentified. This material consisted of cultured PBMCs, taken from culture after CMV antigen stimulation. The receptor's source is a human donor in good health (CMV status not recorded). Some clones in this sample may be carry-over from other donors' samples. This chain joins TRBV7-2 and TRBJ1-5; TRBD1 matches 9 bases. The CDR3 reads CASSFRTGAVGNQPQHF. CDR3 nucleotides: TGTGCCAGCAGCTTCCGGACAGGGGCAGTCGGCAATCAGCCCCAGCATTTT.